This T cell receptor beta chain was sequenced during a study of cytomegalovirus exposure and HLA in healthy donors. Turning to the study itself: Genotyping of some 400 donors showed that roughly 83% belonged to the Caucasian-associated ancestry cluster.

This CDR3 is 12 amino acids long. V lost 4 bases to trimming and J lost 0 bases, with 4 bases between them. Germline V gives CDR1 SGHDT, CDR2 YYEEEE. PCR was performed using 60 Vbeta and 13 Jbeta primers. The method was immunoSEQ multiplex PCR; TCRdb's version includes in-frame clones alone and lacks a portion of them. The sample records about 43,000 clones, 63% being singletons. Unrecorded immune exposure was likely among donors, who were nominally healthy when sampled. The chain joins TRBV5-6 to TRBJ1-1, with D uncertain. The sequence derives from a man aged 60-69 years in good health and CMV-seropositive. The source material was PBMCs. CDR3 DNA sequence: TGTGCCAGCAGCCTGTTGAACACTGAAGCTTTCTTT. Translation gives CASSLLNTEAFF.